The 7 T cell receptor beta chains in this list originate from one sample, sequenced in a study of blood T cell repertoires in COVID-19. Here immunoSEQ multiplex PCR was the method, and the copy in TCRdb shows in-frame clones only, minus some. Among around 160,000 clones listed, 85% were seen once. What was sequenced was peripheral blood. All receptors derive from a woman aged 40 to 50 with active or convalescent COVID-19.

The rearrangement uses TRBV7-9 and TRBJ1-1; possible D gene TRBD1, 5 bases. This CDR3 is 12 amino acids long. CDR1 is SEHNR and CDR2 is FQNEAQ in the germline V gene (reference sequence). Between the trimmed V and J ends, which lost 3 bases and 7 bases, there was a span of 9 bases. Here the CDR3 reads CASSFAGIEAFF. In DNA form, the CDR3 reads TGTGCCAGCAGCTTTGCAGGGATTGAAGCTTTCTTT.

This clone has only one observation. The chain combines TRBV4-1 with TRBJ1-1; TRBD1 matches 9 bases. The germline V gene encodes CDR1 MGHRA and CDR2 YSYEKL. J gave up 7 bases and V 3 bases, and 9 bases lay outside the gene matches. This CDR3 contains 15 residues. CDR3 amino acids: CASSHLLGQGYEAFF. CDR3 DNA sequence: TGCGCCAGCAGCCACCTCTTAGGACAGGGGTATGAAGCTTTCTTT.

This clone has more than one count but fewer than ten. The V and J genes are TRBV7-2 and TRBJ2-7, with 8 bases matching TRBD1. CDR3 size: 19 residues. The germline CDR1 and CDR2 sequences are SGHTA and FQGNSA. V shed 5 bases and J 1 base; nucleotides not matched to a gene: 19. The CDR3 nucleotides read TGTGCCAGCAGCATCCCTGGGGTACAGGGGGAAAGGGCTTCCTACGAGCAGTACTTC. This encodes CASSIPGVQGERASYEQYF.

This clone was found once. V and J are TRBV6-5 and TRBJ2-7, with D unclear. Germline V gene data show CDR1 as MNHEY and CDR2 as SVGAGI. This CDR3 has 13 residues. V was cut by 0 bases and J by 6 bases, with 9 bases left in between. CDR3 in amino acids: CASSYSRSGEQYF. The CDR3 DNA reads as TGTGCCAGCAGTTACTCCCGGTCGGGCGAGCAGTACTTC.

This clone appeared a few times. The J gene is TRBJ1-4, the V gene TRBV28; TRBD1 matches at 8 bases. Germline CDR1 reads MDHEN; CDR2 reads SYDVKM. This CDR3 is 16 amino acids long. V dropped 3 bases and J dropped 3; count of bases not matched to a gene: 6. The CDR3 reads CASSFRRTGPNEKLFF. In nucleotides, the CDR3 is TGTGCCAGCAGTTTTCGCCGGACAGGGCCTAATGAAAAACTGTTTTTT.

The gene calls are TRBV6-5 and TRBJ1-2; no clear D gene. V was clipped by 8 bases and J by 0 bases, with 10 bases between them. CDR3 length: 13 residues. Germline CDR1 MNHEY, CDR2 SVGAGI. The CDR3 region has the DNA TGTGCCAGCCGCGGATTATCTAACTATGGCTACACCTTC. Translated: CASRGLSNYGYTF.

The rearrangement links TRBV27 to TRBJ1-1; TRBD1 matches 7 bases. Germline values: CDR1 MNHEY, CDR2 SMNVEV (reference sequence). V was pared by 6 bases and J by 3 bases, with 7 bases of the junction left unmatched. This CDR3 has 14 amino acids. This CDR3 is CASSPTGRYTEAFF. The CDR3 DNA reads TGTGCCAGCAGCCCGACAGGGAGGTACACTGAAGCTTTCTTT.